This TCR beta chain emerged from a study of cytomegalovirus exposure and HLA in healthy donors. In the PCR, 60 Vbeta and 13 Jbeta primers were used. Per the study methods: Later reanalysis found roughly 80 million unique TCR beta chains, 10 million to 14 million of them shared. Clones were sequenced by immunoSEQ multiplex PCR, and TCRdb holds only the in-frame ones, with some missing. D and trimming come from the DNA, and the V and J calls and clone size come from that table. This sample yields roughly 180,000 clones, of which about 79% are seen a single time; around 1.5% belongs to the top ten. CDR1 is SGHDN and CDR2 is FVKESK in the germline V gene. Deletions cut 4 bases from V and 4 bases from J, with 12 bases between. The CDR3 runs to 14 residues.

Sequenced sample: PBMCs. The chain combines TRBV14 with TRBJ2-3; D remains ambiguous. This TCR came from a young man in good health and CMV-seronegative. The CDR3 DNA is TGTGCCAGCAGCCCCCTTCTAATAGCAGATACGCAGTATTTT. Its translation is CASSPLLIADTQYF. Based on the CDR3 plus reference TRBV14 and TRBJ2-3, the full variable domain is EAGVTQFPSHSVIEKGQTVTLRCDPISGHDNLYWYRRVMGKEIKFLLHFVKESKQDESGMPNNRFLAERTGGTYSTLKVQPAELEDSGVYFCASSPLLIADTQYFGPGTRLTVL.